This T cell receptor (beta chain) was identified during a study of naive and memory T cell subsets. Ten or more counts support this clonotype. An equimolar mix of two oligonucleotides served as the beta constant-region primer for TRBC1 and TRBC2. MiXCR was run by TCRdb on the UMI-ligation and nested PCR reads, yielding one entry per CDR3 protein. The sample includes around 31,000 distinct CDR3 sequences, roughly a tenth of them seen just once. Cells stained for CD3, CD4, CD8, CD45RA, CD27 and viability were sorted into four CD45RA/CD27 subsets. EMRA cells were CD45RA+CD27-, and effector memory cells CD45RA-CD27-. The V end lost 6 bases, the J end lost 2 bases, and 11 bases lay between the germline ends. This CDR3 region has 14 residues. Germline V gene lookup returns CDR1 LNHDA and CDR2 SQIVND (reference sequence).

This TCR was sampled from a human donor in good health. The chain recombines TRBV19 with TRBJ1-5, with TRBD1 as a possible D gene (5 bases). Sequenced sample: effector memory CD4+ T cells from blood. Subset given: effector memory, CD45RA- CD27-. The CDR3 DNA reads TGTGCCAGTAGGGGGCCGGTGGGCAATCAGCCCCAGCATTTT. This sequence encodes CASRGPVGNQPQHF.